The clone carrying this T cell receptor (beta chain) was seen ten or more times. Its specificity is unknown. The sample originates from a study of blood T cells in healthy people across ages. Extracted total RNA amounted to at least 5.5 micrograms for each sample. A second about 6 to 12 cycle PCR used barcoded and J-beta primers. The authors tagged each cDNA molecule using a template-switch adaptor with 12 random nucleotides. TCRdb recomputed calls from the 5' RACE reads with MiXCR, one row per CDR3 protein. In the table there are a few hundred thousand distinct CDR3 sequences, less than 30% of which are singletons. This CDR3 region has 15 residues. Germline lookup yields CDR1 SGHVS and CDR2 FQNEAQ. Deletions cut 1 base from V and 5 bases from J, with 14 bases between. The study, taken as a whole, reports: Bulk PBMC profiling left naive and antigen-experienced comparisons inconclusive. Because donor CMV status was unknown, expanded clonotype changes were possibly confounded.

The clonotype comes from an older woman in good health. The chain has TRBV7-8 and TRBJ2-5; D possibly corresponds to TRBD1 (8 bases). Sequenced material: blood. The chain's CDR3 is CASSLEDRGGETQYF. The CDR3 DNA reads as TGTGCCAGCAGCTTAGAAGACAGGGGAGGGGAGACCCAGTACTTC.